This is a list of T cell receptor beta chains from one sample in a study of blood T cells in healthy people across ages. One entry per CDR3 protein results from TCRdb running MiXCR on the 5' RACE reads. The sample lists 1 million to 1.2 million distinct CDR3 sequences, roughly two fifths occurring once. The specimen sequenced was blood. Receptors originate from a man aged 18-30 years in good health. Both conserved end residues are part of each CDR3. D genes are given only for firm matches. Clone size is given for some rows only: seen once, a few or many times, or a class if the clone is expanded.

len: 14
v_gene: TRBV20-1
j_gene: TRBJ1-2
d_gene: TRBD1
abundance: -
CDR3nt: TGCAGTGCTAGACCAGACAGGGGCTTCTATGGCTACACCTTC
CDR3aa: CSARPDRGFYGYTF

len: 16
v_gene: TRBV28
j_gene: TRBJ2-3
d_gene: -
abundance: -
CDR3nt: TGTGCCTGCAGTTTATCCGGATTGGGGACCACAGATACGCAGTATTTT
CDR3aa: CACSLSGLGTTDTQYF

len: 15
v_gene: TRBV4-2
j_gene: TRBJ1-5
d_gene: -
abundance: -
CDR3nt: TGTGCCAGCAGCCCAGAAGTCCGAGCAAGCCAGCCCCAGCATTTT
CDR3aa: CASSPEVRASQPQHF

len: 14
v_gene: TRBV3-1
j_gene: TRBJ2-1
d_gene: TRBD1
abundance: few
CDR3nt: TGTGCCAGCAGCCAGTGGGACAGCAACAATGAGCAGTTCTTC
CDR3aa: CASSQWDSNNEQFF

len: 14
v_gene: TRBV29-1
j_gene: TRBJ1-1
d_gene: -
abundance: -
CDR3nt: TGCAGCGTTTCTCCGAGGGGTTCGGACACTGAAGCTTTCTTT
CDR3aa: CSVSPRGSDTEAFF

len: 18
v_gene: TRBV9
j_gene: TRBJ2-2
d_gene: -
abundance: -
CDR3nt: TGTGCCAGCAGCGTAGCTGTGTCCCCTCGGGCGAACACCGGGGAGCTGTTTTTT
CDR3aa: CASSVAVSPRANTGELFF

len: 14
v_gene: TRBV27
j_gene: TRBJ2-1
d_gene: -
abundance: few
CDR3nt: TGTGCCAGCAGTTTTCGCCCGGGGGTGGATGAGCAGTTCTTC
CDR3aa: CASSFRPGVDEQFF

len: 14
v_gene: TRBV11-2
j_gene: TRBJ2-3
d_gene: -
abundance: -
CDR3nt: TGTGCCAGCACCTTCGACCTTTCCACAGATACGCAGTATTTT
CDR3aa: CASTFDLSTDTQYF

len: 15
v_gene: TRBV4-2
j_gene: TRBJ1-2
d_gene: -
abundance: few
CDR3nt: TGTGCCAGCAGCCAAGAACCCAATTGGGGCTATGGCTACACCTTC
CDR3aa: CASSQEPNWGYGYTF

len: 14
v_gene: TRBV2
j_gene: TRBJ1-6
d_gene: -
abundance: -
CDR3nt: TGTGCCAGCAGTGATGTCCCACCAAATTCACCCCTCCACTTT
CDR3aa: CASSDVPPNSPLHF

len: 12
v_gene: TRBV7-3
j_gene: TRBJ1-1
d_gene: -
abundance: -
CDR3nt: TGTGCCAGCAGGGGGGAGAGCACTGAAGCTTTCTTT
CDR3aa: CASRGESTEAFF

len: 16
v_gene: TRBV9
j_gene: TRBJ1-3
d_gene: -
abundance: -
CDR3nt: TGTGCCAGCAGCGTAGAGTCCCTCCGGGTTGGAAACACCATATATTTT
CDR3aa: CASSVESLRVGNTIYF

len: 13
v_gene: TRBV10-3
j_gene: TRBJ2-1
d_gene: -
abundance: few
CDR3nt: TGTGCCATCAACAGGGTCCCTCACAATGAGCAGTTCTTC
CDR3aa: CAINRVPHNEQFF

len: 11
v_gene: TRBV21-1
j_gene: TRBJ2-4
d_gene: -
abundance: many
CDR3nt: TGTGCCAGCAGGCGGGGAGACATTCAGTACTTC
CDR3aa: CASRRGDIQYF

len: 14
v_gene: TRBV28
j_gene: TRBJ2-3
d_gene: TRBD2
abundance: -
CDR3nt: TGTGCCAGCAGTTATGGGACTAGCACAGATGCGCAGTATTTT
CDR3aa: CASSYGTSTDAQYF

len: 14
v_gene: TRBV27
j_gene: TRBJ1-1
d_gene: -
abundance: -
CDR3nt: TGTGCCGGCAGTTCATCTTCATTTTTGGGTGAAGCTTTCTTT
CDR3aa: CAGSSSSFLGEAFF

len: 15
v_gene: TRBV7-9
j_gene: TRBJ1-1
d_gene: -
abundance: -
CDR3nt: TGTGCCAGCAGCTTAGGAGCAGGGATCGCCACTGAAGCTTTCTTT
CDR3aa: CASSLGAGIATEAFF

len: 15
v_gene: TRBV27
j_gene: TRBJ1-5
d_gene: TRBD1
abundance: few
CDR3nt: TGTGCCAGCAGTTTAGTAGGGACAGACAATCAGCCCCAGCATTTT
CDR3aa: CASSLVGTDNQPQHF

len: 14
v_gene: TRBV5-1
j_gene: TRBJ2-5
d_gene: -
abundance: -
CDR3nt: TGCGCCAGCAGCTTAAGGGTGGTCAAAGAGACCCAGTACTTC
CDR3aa: CASSLRVVKETQYF

len: 16
v_gene: TRBV9
j_gene: TRBJ2-1
d_gene: TRBD2
abundance: -
CDR3nt: TGTGCCAGCAGCGTAGTCGCAAGCGGGGTCTACAATGAGCAGTTCTTC
CDR3aa: CASSVVASGVYNEQFF

len: 14
v_gene: TRBV7-2
j_gene: TRBJ2-7
d_gene: -
abundance: once
CDR3nt: TGTGCCAGCAGCACCCAACAGGGAGCCTGCGAGCAGTACTTC
CDR3aa: CASSTQQGACEQYF

len: 13
v_gene: TRBV6-2/TRBV6-3
j_gene: TRBJ2-7
d_gene: -
abundance: few
CDR3nt: TGTGCCAGCAGAGAAGGCAGTGAATGGGAGCAGTACTTC
CDR3aa: CASREGSEWEQYF

len: 12
v_gene: TRBV20-1
j_gene: TRBJ1-1
d_gene: TRBD1
abundance: -
CDR3nt: TGCAGTGCTAGTATGCCAGGGGGAAGAGCTTTCTTT
CDR3aa: CSASMPGGRAFF

len: 16
v_gene: TRBV4-2
j_gene: TRBJ2-7
d_gene: -
abundance: -
CDR3nt: TGTGCCAGCAGCCAAACCAGGGAGAGCTCCTACAATGAGCAGTACTTC
CDR3aa: CASSQTRESSYNEQYF

len: 13
v_gene: TRBV27
j_gene: TRBJ1-2
d_gene: -
abundance: few
CDR3nt: TGTGCCAGCAGTTCCCGTGGGGGTCATGGCTACACCTTC
CDR3aa: CASSSRGGHGYTF

len: 18
v_gene: TRBV6-8
j_gene: TRBJ2-2
d_gene: TRBD1
abundance: few
CDR3nt: TGTGCCAGCAGTTACTCCGGCTCAGGGGGCGTGGACACCGGGGAGCTGTTTTTT
CDR3aa: CASSYSGSGGVDTGELFF

len: 14
v_gene: TRBV6-6
j_gene: TRBJ1-1
d_gene: TRBD1
abundance: -
CDR3nt: TGTGCCAGCAGTTATTACAGGGGGAACACTGAAGCTTTCTTT
CDR3aa: CASSYYRGNTEAFF

len: 15
v_gene: TRBV7-2
j_gene: TRBJ1-5
d_gene: -
abundance: -
CDR3nt: TGTGCCAGCAGCTTAGTATGGCGGGGAAATCAGCCCCAGCATTTT
CDR3aa: CASSLVWRGNQPQHF

len: 15
v_gene: TRBV15
j_gene: TRBJ2-5
d_gene: -
abundance: -
CDR3nt: TGTGCCACCAGCAGAGTTCCAGGGGCGTTCAATGAGCAGTACTTC
CDR3aa: CATSRVPGAFNEQYF

len: 14
v_gene: TRBV20-1
j_gene: TRBJ2-2
d_gene: -
abundance: -
CDR3nt: TGCAGTGCTAGAGACAGGGAGTACACCGGGGAGCTGTTTTTT
CDR3aa: CSARDREYTGELFF

len: 14
v_gene: TRBV29-1
j_gene: TRBJ2-2
d_gene: -
abundance: -
CDR3nt: TGCAGCGTTGAAGGACTGACGAACACCGGGGAGCTGTTTTTT
CDR3aa: CSVEGLTNTGELFF

len: 16
v_gene: TRBV5-1
j_gene: TRBJ1-2
d_gene: TRBD1
abundance: few
CDR3nt: TGCGCCAGCAGGGGACAGGGGCGCCCGTTTAACTATGGCTACACCTTC
CDR3aa: CASRGQGRPFNYGYTF

len: 15
v_gene: TRBV5-1
j_gene: TRBJ2-3
d_gene: -
abundance: -
CDR3nt: TGCGCCAGCAGCTTGGAGAGAGCTCGCACAGATACGCAGTATTTT
CDR3aa: CASSLERARTDTQYF